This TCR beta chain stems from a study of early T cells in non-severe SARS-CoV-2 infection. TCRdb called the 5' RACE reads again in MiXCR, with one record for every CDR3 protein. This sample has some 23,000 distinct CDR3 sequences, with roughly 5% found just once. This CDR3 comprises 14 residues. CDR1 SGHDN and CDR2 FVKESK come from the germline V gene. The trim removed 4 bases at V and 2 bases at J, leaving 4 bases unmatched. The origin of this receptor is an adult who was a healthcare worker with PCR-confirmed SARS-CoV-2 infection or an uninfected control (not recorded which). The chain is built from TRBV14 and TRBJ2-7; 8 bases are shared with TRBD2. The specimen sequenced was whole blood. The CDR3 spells CASSLTSGPYEQYF. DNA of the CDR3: TGTGCCAGCAGCCTCACTAGCGGACCCTACGAGCAGTACTTC.